Presented here are 2 T cell receptor beta chains from one specimen sequenced in a study of T cells after yellow fever vaccination. MiXCR, applied by TCRdb to the 5' RACE reads, yields one record per CDR3 protein. The repertoire has some 120,000 distinct CDR3 sequences, 7.4% of them found once; the top ten carry about 2.7%. The starting material was CD4+ T cells sorted from PBMCs, obtained roughly 10 days after the first yellow fever vaccination. The receptors shown here come from a man between 18 and 29 years old who received the YFV17D yellow fever vaccine.

This clonotype was seen repeatedly, ten times or more. In DNA, the CDR3 is TGTGCCAGCAGCTTAACCCCCCTGGTCGGGGAGCTGTTTTTT. It yields the protein CASSLTPLVGELFF. V usage is TRBV7-2 and J usage is TRBJ2-2; D gene unclear. V gave up 2 bases and J gave up 7 bases, with 11 bases separating them. Germline loops: CDR1 SGHTA, CDR2 FQGNSA. The CDR3 runs 14 residues.

Note on this clonotype: A single base separates this from a much larger clone, so it may be a read error. This chain links TRBV12-3 or TRBV12-4 with TRBJ1-6; TRBD1 aligns across 8 bases. Losses at the gene ends were 3 bases for V and 10 bases for J; bases not matched to a gene: 8. The CDR3 length is 15 residues. CDR3 amino acids: CASSLGQAAKSPLHF. The CDR3 region has the DNA TGTGCCAGCAGTTTGGGACAGGCCGCTAAGTCACCCCTCCACTTT.